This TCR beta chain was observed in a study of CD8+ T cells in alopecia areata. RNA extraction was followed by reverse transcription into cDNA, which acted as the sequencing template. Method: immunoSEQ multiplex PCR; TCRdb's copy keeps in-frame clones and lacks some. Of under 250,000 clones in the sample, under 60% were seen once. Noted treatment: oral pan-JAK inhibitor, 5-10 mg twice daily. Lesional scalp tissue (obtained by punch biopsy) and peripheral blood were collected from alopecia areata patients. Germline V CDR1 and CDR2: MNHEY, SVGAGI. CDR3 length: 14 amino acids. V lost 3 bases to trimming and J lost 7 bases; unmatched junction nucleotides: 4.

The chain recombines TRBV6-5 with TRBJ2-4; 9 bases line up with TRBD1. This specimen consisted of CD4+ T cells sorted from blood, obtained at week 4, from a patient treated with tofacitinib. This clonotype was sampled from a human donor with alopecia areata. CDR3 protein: CASSYYRGQNIQYF. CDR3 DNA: TGTGCCAGCAGTTATTACAGGGGGCAGAACATTCAGTACTTC.